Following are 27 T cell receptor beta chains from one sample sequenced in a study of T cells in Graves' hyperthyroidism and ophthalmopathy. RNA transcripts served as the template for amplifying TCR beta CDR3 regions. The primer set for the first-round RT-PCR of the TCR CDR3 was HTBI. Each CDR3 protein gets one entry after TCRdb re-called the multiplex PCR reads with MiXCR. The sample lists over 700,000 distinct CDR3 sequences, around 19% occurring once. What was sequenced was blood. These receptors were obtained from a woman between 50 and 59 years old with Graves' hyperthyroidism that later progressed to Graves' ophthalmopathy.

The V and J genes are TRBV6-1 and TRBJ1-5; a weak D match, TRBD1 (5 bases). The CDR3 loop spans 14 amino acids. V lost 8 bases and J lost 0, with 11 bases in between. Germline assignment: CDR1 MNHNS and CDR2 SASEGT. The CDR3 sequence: CASQTDYSNQPQHF. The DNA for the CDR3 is TGTGCCAGCCAGACAGATTATAGCAATCAGCCCCAGCATTTT.

In DNA form, the CDR3 reads TGTGCCAGTACCCTTAGCGGGAGCGCCTACAATGAGCAGTTCTTC. Translation gives CASTLSGSAYNEQFF. The rearrangement links TRBV19 to TRBJ2-1; TRBD2 agrees at 9 bases. Trimming cost V 7 bases and J 2 bases; bases outside gene matches: 6. Germline CDR1 and CDR2: LNHDA and SQIVND (reference sequence). The CDR3 spans 15 residues.

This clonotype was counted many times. CDR3 sequence (DNA): TGTGCCAGCAGCCGATCCGGGACAGGGGCGGCTGAGCAGTTCTTC. This codes for CASSRSGTGAAEQFF. The J gene is TRBJ2-1, the V gene TRBV5-5; 10 bases line up with TRBD1. Losses at the gene ends were 4 bases for V and 9 bases for J; bases not matched to a gene: 10. Germline loops: CDR1 SGHKS, CDR2 YYEKEE (reference sequence). The CDR3 contains 15 residues.

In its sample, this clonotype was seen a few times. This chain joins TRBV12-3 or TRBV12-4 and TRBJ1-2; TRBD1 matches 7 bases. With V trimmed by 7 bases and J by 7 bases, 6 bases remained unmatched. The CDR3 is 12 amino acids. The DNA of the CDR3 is TGTGCCAGCACCCGACAGGGATTTGGCTACACCTTC. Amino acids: CASTRQGFGYTF.

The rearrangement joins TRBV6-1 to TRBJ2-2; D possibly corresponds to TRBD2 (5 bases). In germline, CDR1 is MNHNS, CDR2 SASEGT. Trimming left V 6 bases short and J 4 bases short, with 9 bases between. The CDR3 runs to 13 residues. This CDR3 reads CASRRLSTGELFF. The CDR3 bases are TGTGCCAGCAGAAGACTATCCACCGGGGAGCTGTTTTTT.

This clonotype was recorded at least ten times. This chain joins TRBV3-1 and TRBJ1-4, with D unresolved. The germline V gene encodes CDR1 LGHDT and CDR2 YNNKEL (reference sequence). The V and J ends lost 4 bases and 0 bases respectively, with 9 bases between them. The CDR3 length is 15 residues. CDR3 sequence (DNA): TGTGCCAGCAGCCGCCACAGTACAACTAATGAAAAACTGTTTTTT. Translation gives CASSRHSTTNEKLFF.

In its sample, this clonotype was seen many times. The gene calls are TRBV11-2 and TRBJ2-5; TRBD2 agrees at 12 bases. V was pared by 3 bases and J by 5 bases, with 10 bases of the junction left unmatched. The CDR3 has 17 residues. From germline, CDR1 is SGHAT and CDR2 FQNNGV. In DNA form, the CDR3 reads TGTGCCAGCAGCTTGTCTAGCGGGGGGGGTCTATGGGAGACCCAGTACTTC. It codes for CASSLSSGGGLWETQYF.

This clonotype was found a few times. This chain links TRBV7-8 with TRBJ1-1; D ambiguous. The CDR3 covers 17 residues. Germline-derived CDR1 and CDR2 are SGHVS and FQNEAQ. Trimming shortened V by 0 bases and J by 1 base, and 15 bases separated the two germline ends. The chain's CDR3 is CASSLAWASPKNTEAFF. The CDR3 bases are TGTGCCAGCAGCTTAGCCTGGGCCAGTCCCAAGAACACTGAAGCTTTCTTT.

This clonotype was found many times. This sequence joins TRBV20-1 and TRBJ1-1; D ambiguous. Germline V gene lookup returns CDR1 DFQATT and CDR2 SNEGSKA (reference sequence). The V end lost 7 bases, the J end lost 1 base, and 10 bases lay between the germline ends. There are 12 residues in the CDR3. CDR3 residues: CSVSDGNTEAFF. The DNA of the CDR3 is TGCAGTGTTTCGGACGGGAACACTGAAGCTTTCTTT.

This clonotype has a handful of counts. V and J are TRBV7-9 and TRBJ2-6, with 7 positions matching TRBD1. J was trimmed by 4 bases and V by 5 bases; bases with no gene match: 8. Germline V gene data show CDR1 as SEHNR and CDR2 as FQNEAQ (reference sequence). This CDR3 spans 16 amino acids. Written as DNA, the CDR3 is TGTGCCAGCAGCCACCGAGGGGGCTCCGGGGCCAACGTCCTGACTTTC. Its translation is CASSHRGGSGANVLTF.

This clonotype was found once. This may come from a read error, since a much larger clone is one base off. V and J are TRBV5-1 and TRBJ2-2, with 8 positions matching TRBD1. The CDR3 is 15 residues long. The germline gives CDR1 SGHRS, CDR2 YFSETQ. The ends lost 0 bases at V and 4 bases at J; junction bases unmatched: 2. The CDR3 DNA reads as TGCGCCAGCAGCTTGGGTGGGACAGGCACCGGGGAGCTGTTTTTT. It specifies CASSLGGTGTGELFF.

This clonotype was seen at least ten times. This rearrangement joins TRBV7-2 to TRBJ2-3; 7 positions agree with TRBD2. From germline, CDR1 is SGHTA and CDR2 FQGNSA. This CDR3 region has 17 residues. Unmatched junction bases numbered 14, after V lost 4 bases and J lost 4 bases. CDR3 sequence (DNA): TGTGCCAGCAGCTCCCGCCGAGGGGTACGGGGGGCAGATACGCAGTATTTT. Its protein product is CASSSRRGVRGADTQYF.

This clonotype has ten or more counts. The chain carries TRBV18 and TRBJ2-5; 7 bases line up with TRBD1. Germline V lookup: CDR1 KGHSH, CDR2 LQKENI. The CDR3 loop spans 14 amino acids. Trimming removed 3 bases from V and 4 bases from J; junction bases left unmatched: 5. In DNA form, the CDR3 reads TGTGCCAGCTCACCTTCCGACAGGGCAGAGACCCAGTACTTC. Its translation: CASSPSDRAETQYF.

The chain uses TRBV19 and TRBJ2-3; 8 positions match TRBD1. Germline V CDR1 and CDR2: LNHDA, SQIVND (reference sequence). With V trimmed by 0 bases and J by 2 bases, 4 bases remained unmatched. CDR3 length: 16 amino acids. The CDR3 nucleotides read TGTGCCAGTAGTATAGATCGACAGGGGTCCACAGATACGCAGTATTTT. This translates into CASSIDRQGSTDTQYF.

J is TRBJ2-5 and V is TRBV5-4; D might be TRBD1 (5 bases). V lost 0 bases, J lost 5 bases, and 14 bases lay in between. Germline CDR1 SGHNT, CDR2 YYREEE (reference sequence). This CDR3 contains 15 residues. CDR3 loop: CASSLVSQGYETQYF. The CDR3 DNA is TGTGCCAGCAGCTTGGTGTCGCAGGGTTATGAGACCCAGTACTTC.

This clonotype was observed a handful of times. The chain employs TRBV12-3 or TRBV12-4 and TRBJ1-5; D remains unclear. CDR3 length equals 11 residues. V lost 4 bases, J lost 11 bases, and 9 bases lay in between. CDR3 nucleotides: TGTGCCAGCAGTTGGGGTCTGGCCCAGCATTTT. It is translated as CASSWGLAQHF.

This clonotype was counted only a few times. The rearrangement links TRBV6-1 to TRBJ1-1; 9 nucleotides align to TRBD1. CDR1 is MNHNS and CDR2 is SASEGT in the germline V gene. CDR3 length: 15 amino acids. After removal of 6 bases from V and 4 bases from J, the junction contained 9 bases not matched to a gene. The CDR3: CASRDTGGAGTEAFF. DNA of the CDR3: TGTGCCAGCAGGGATACAGGGGGCGCGGGCACTGAAGCTTTCTTT.

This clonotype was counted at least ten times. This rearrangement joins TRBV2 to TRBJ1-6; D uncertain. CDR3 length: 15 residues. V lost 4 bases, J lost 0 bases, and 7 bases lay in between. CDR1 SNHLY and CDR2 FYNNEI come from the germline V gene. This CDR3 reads CASSGGSSYNSPLHF. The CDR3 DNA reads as TGTGCCAGCAGTGGGGGTAGCTCCTATAATTCACCCCTCCACTTT.

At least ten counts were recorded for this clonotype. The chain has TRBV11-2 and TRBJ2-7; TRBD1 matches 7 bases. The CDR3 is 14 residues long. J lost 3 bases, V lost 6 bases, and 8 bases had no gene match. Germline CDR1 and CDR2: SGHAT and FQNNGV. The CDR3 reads CASRPRGRLYEQYF. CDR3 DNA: TGTGCCAGCAGACCAAGGGGGCGGCTCTACGAGCAGTACTTC.

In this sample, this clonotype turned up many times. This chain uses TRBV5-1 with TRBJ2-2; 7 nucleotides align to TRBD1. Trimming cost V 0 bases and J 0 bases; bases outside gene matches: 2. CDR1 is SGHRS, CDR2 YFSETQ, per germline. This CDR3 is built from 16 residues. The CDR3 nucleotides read TGCGCCAGCAGCTTGGGGGGACAGTCGAACACCGGGGAGCTGTTTTTT. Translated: CASSLGGQSNTGELFF. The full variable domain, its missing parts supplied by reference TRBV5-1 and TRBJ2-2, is KAGVTQTPRYLIKTRGQQVTLSCSPISGHRSVSWYQQTPGQGLQFLFEYFSETQRNKGNFPGRFSGRQFSNSRSEMNVSTLELGDSALYLCASSLGGQSNTGELFFGEGSRLTVL.

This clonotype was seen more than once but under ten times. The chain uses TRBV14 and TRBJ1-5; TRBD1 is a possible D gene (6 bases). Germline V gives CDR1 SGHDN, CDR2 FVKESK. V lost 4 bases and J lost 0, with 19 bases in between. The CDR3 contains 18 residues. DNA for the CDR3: TGTGCCAGCAGCCCGTGGGGGGCCCCTGTCGATAGCAATCAGCCCCAGCATTTT. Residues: CASSPWGAPVDSNQPQHF.

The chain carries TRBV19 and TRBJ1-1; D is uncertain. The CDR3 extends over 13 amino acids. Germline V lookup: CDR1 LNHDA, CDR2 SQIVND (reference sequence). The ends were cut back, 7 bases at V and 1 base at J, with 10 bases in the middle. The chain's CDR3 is CASMGSQNTEAFF. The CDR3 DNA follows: TGTGCCAGTATGGGGAGTCAGAACACTGAAGCTTTCTTT.

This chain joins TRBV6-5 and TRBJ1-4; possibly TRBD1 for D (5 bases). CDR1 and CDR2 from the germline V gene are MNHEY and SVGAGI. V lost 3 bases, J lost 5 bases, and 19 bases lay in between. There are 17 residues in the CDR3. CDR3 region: CASSYTGGGLKNEKLFF. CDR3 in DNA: TGTGCCAGCAGTTATACAGGAGGTGGGCTCAAGAATGAAAAACTGTTTTTT.

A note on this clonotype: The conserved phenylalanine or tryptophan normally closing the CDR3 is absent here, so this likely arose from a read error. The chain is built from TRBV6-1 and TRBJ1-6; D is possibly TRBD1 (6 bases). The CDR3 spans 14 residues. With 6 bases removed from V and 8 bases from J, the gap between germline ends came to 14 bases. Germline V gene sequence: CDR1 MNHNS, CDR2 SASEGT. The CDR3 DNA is TGTGCCAGCAGGAACAGGGAAGCAGATTCACCCCTCCACCTT. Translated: CASRNREADSPLHL.

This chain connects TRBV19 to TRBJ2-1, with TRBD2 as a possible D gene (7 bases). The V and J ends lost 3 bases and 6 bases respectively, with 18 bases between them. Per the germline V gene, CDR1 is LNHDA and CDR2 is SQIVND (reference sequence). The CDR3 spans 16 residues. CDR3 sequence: CASSIPRPGGINEQFF. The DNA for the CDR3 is TGTGCCAGTAGTATCCCTCGTCCGGGGGGCATCAATGAGCAGTTCTTC.

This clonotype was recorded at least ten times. CDR3: CSAPGTSGADTQYF. In nucleotides, the CDR3 is TGCAGTGCACCCGGGACTAGCGGGGCAGATACGCAGTATTTT. This rearrangement joins TRBV20-1 to TRBJ2-3, with 13 bases aligning to TRBD2. V lost 6 bases and J lost 4; bases outside the gene matches: 4. The CDR3 sequence is 14 residues long. Germline CDR1 is DFQATT and CDR2 is SNEGSKA (reference sequence).

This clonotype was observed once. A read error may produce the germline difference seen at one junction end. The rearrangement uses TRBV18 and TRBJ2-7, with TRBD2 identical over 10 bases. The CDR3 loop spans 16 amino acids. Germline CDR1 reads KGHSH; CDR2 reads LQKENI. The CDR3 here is CASTPSGGLSSYEQYF. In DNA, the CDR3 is TGTGCCAGCACACCTAGCGGGGGCCTTAGCTCCTACGAGCAGTACTTC.